This T cell receptor (beta chain) stems from a study of control samples from healthy donors and cancer patients. V dropped 1 base and J dropped 6 bases, with 10 bases sitting between them. This CDR3 contains 14 residues. Germline lookup yields CDR1 MNHEY and CDR2 SMNVEV (reference sequence). The data were produced by immunoSEQ multiplex PCR, yet TCRdb's version contains in-frame clones alone and is incomplete. The sample has around 120,000 clones, about 95% seen once. The specimen was blood. This clonotype originated in a man in his thirties or forties in good health. The rearrangement uses TRBV27 and TRBJ1-5, with D possibly matching TRBD1 (5 bases). In nucleotides, the CDR3 is TGTGCCAGCAGTTTATTGGGGGATGGTCAGCCCCAGCATTTT. This codes for CASSLLGDGQPQHF.